This T cell receptor (beta chain) was sequenced in a study of blood T cell repertoires in COVID-19. The overall study: Samples representing acute and convalescent COVID-19 were sourced from the United States, Italy and Spain.

Authors' processing steps: Researchers report that nucleated cell counts were estimated from reference gene primer amplification. Assay used: immunoSEQ multiplex PCR; TCRdb lists only in-frame clones, some missing. V, J and clone size are those of that table, while D and trimming were read from the DNA. The table shows more than 80,000 clones, with approximately 80% occurring only once. This clonotype was sampled from a human donor in a cohort sampled during active COVID-19. Material for sequencing was peripheral blood.

The CDR3 sequence is CASSLATGLQETQYF. For the CDR3, the DNA is TGTGCCAGCAGCTTAGCGACAGGGCTACAAGAGACCCAGTACTTC. The chain recombines TRBV7-9 with TRBJ2-5; 7 bases align to TRBD1. V lost 0 bases, J lost 2 bases, and 3 bases stayed unmatched. Germline CDR1 reads SEHNR; CDR2 reads FQNEAQ (reference sequence). The CDR3 is 15 amino acids.